Below, one T cell receptor beta chain is given with its context. Compared with germline, one end of the junction differs, possibly owing to a read error. Then a second PCR, running roughly 7 to 11 cycles, was carried out with a sample-barcoded 5' primer and a J-beta primer mix. TCRdb processed the 5' RACE reads anew with MiXCR; each CDR3 protein has one entry. The sample gives about 830,000 distinct CDR3 sequences, around 62% of which show up once; about a quarter is in the top ten. This record comes from a study of blood T cells in healthy people across ages. Germline loops: CDR1 SQVTM, CDR2 ANQGSEA. CDR3 size: 12 residues.

The sequence derives from a man aged 25-40 years in good health. The rearrangement uses TRBV29-1 and TRBJ2-1; no firm D call. Sequenced material: blood. DNA of the CDR3: TGCAGCGTTGTGGGCGTTGACAACGAGCAGTTCTTC. This gives the protein CSVVGVDNEQFF.